These 24 T cell receptor beta chains were sequenced from one sample in a study of identical twins. In TCRdb, the 5' RACE reads were re-called with MiXCR into one record per CDR3 protein. The sample contains a few hundred thousand distinct CDR3 sequences, roughly an eighth of which appear only once. The same sample was also studied in work on yellow fever vaccine responses in identical twins.

The material sequenced was CD8+ T cells sorted from blood. The receptors stem from a woman aged 18-29 years in good health.

This clonotype has just a few counts. This chain joins TRBV5-6 and TRBJ2-1, with 7 bases that match TRBD1. With 4 bases clipped from V and 3 bases from J, the junction kept 7 bases outside the gene matches. Per the germline V gene, CDR1 is SGHDT and CDR2 is YYEEEE. There are 15 residues in the CDR3. The CDR3 reads CASSRPRDSYNEQFF. The CDR3 nucleotides are TGTGCCAGCAGCCGCCCCCGGGACAGCTACAATGAGCAGTTCTTC.

The DNA of the CDR3 is TGTGCCAGCAGCATAACTAGCGGGAGGAGGCCTGTCCACAATGAGCAGTTCTTC. Translating it yields CASSITSGRRPVHNEQFF. The chain employs TRBV3-1 and TRBJ2-1, with 12 bases fitting TRBD2. J was trimmed by 5 bases and V by 5 bases; bases with no gene match: 13. This CDR3 is built from 18 residues. The germline CDR1 and CDR2 sequences are LGHDT and YNNKEL (reference sequence).

This clonotype occurred a few times. This chain connects TRBV5-5 to TRBJ2-7; D is unclear. From germline, CDR1 is SGHKS and CDR2 YYEKEE (reference sequence). V was cut by 0 bases and J by 5 bases, with 15 bases left in between. This CDR3 region has 15 residues. CDR3 protein: CASSLDQPEWDEQYV. The CDR3, as DNA: TGTGCCAGCAGCTTGGATCAACCTGAATGGGACGAGCAGTACGTC.

The chain uses TRBV29-1 and TRBJ1-2; 7 positions agree with TRBD1. CDR1 is SQVTM, CDR2 ANQGSEA, per germline. This CDR3 is built from 14 residues. V trimming: 3 bases; J trimming: 3 bases; junction bases outside the gene matches: 7. The CDR3 coding sequence is TGCAGCGTTGACCTGACAGGGCCGGACTATGGCTACACCTTC. As protein: CSVDLTGPDYGYTF.

The rearrangement uses TRBV9 and TRBJ2-3; 7 nucleotides line up with TRBD1. Germline loops: CDR1 SGDLS, CDR2 YYNGEE. This CDR3 has 15 residues. J gave up 0 bases and V 3 bases, and 4 bases lay outside the gene matches. The CDR3 spells CASSEGATSTDTQYF. The CDR3 DNA is TGTGCCAGCAGCGAGGGGGCCACTAGCACAGATACGCAGTATTTT.

This clonotype has more than one count but fewer than ten. CDR3 in DNA: TGTGCCAGCAGTGATGCCAGGGGTAACACTGAAGCTTTCTTT. It codes for CASSDARGNTEAFF. The chain couples TRBV2 to TRBJ1-1; a possible D gene is TRBD1 (6 bases). Germline CDR1 reads SNHLY; CDR2 reads FYNNEI. The CDR3 loop spans 14 amino acids. The V end was cut by 3 bases, the J end by 2 bases, with 10 bases between.

This clonotype appeared a single time. The CDR3 spells CSASQPPIVNNEQFF. In DNA form, the CDR3 reads TGCAGTGCTAGTCAGCCACCAATTGTTAACAATGAGCAGTTCTTC. The V gene is TRBV20-1, the J gene TRBJ2-1; D is unclear. Per germline, CDR1 DFQATT and CDR2 SNEGSKA (reference sequence). This CDR3 is 15 amino acids long. V gave up 3 bases and J gave up 5 bases, with 17 bases separating them.

This clonotype showed up just a few times. V gene TRBV3-1 combines with J gene TRBJ1-4; 7 nucleotides match TRBD1. V was pared by 0 bases and J by 6 bases, with 4 bases of the junction left unmatched. CDR1 LGHDT and CDR2 YNNKEL come from the germline V gene (reference sequence). CDR3 length: 15 amino acids. Here the CDR3 reads CASSQDYQGDEKLFF. The CDR3 DNA reads as TGTGCCAGCAGCCAAGATTATCAGGGGGATGAAAAACTGTTTTTT.

This clonotype has just a few counts. This CDR3 is CASSLPSGYNEQFF. In DNA form, the CDR3 reads TGTGCCAGCAGCTTACCTAGCGGCTACAATGAGCAGTTCTTC. The V gene is TRBV11-1, the J gene TRBJ2-1; 7 nucleotides match TRBD2. V lost 2 bases to trimming and J lost 3 bases; unmatched junction nucleotides: 1. The CDR3 runs 14 residues. Germline values: CDR1 SGHAT, CDR2 FQDESV (reference sequence).

This clonotype was seen only a few times. This chain uses TRBV11-2 with TRBJ2-5; 12 positions match TRBD2. Trimming took 1 base from V and 5 from J; bases not matched to a gene: 8. The CDR3 is 17 residues long. Germline values: CDR1 SGHAT, CDR2 FQNNGV. CDR3 nucleotide sequence: TGTGCCAGCAGCTTAGGACCTAGCGGGAGGGCCGGGGAGACCCAGTACTTC. This gives the protein CASSLGPSGRAGETQYF.

This chain joins TRBV28 and TRBJ1-4; TRBD1 agrees at 7 bases. Looked up from germline, CDR1 is MDHEN and CDR2 is SYDVKM. After removal of 6 bases from V and 7 bases from J, the junction contained 5 bases not matched to a gene. CDR3 length equals 13 residues. The CDR3 is CASSRGTVEKLFF. The CDR3 DNA follows: TGTGCCAGCAGCCGCGGGACAGTTGAAAAACTGTTTTTT.

The chain couples TRBV6-5 to TRBJ2-2, with D perhaps given as TRBD1 or TRBD2 (5 bases each). Germline CDR1 is MNHEY and CDR2 is SVGAGI. With 4 bases removed from V and 4 bases from J, the gap between germline ends came to 34 bases. The CDR3 contains 22 residues. The CDR3 protein is CASSSVKGPPRFILFVTGELFF. For the CDR3, the DNA is TGTGCCAGCAGTTCCGTGAAGGGACCACCGAGGTTTATTCTTTTCGTCACCGGGGAGCTGTTTTTT.

There are many counts of this clonotype. The CDR3 nucleotides are TGTGCCACCAGTGATCCCTCTAGCGGGAGGGCCTACAATGAGCAGTTCTTC. Its translation: CATSDPSSGRAYNEQFF. The V gene is TRBV24-1, the J gene TRBJ2-1; 12 bases map to TRBD2. Germline loops: CDR1 KGHDR, CDR2 SFDVKD. This CDR3 comprises 17 residues. Losses at the gene ends were 3 bases for V and 2 bases for J; bases not matched to a gene: 4.

This clonotype was counted only a few times. The chain links TRBV5-5 to TRBJ2-1; 8 bases are shared with TRBD1. Germline-derived CDR1 and CDR2 are SGHKS and YYEKEE (reference sequence). The CDR3 has 16 residues. The J segment lost 7 bases and the V segment lost 0 bases, leaving 9 bases of the junction unmatched. CDR3 amino acids: CASSLEGAGGWNEQFF. In DNA, the CDR3 is TGTGCCAGCAGCTTGGAGGGGGCAGGGGGCTGGAATGAGCAGTTCTTC.

The chain's CDR3 is CASGTATGWKETQYF. The CDR3 region has the DNA TGCGCCAGCGGTACCGCGACAGGGTGGAAAGAGACCCAGTACTTC. This sequence joins TRBV5-1 and TRBJ2-5, with TRBD1 identical over 7 bases. This CDR3 contains 15 residues. V shed 7 bases, J shed 3 bases, and the junction held 12 bases outside the gene matches. From germline, CDR1 is SGHRS and CDR2 YFSETQ.

This chain joins TRBV12-3 or TRBV12-4 and TRBJ2-1, with D tentatively TRBD2 (6 bases). V was shortened by 8 bases and J by 4 bases, with 18 bases between the two germline ends. This CDR3 is built from 15 residues. This chain's CDR3 is CASLLSREPYNEQFF. The CDR3, as DNA: TGTGCCAGCCTCTTATCCCGGGAGCCTTACAATGAGCAGTTCTTC.

V and J are TRBV28 and TRBJ2-1; weak D call: TRBD2 (5 bases). Germline V gene data show CDR1 as MDHEN and CDR2 as SYDVKM. V was clipped by 7 bases and J by 2 bases, with 15 bases between them. CDR3 size: 15 residues. For the CDR3, the DNA is TGTGCCAGCAACTCAGATCTGCGGGCCTACAATGAGCAGTTCTTC. This sequence encodes CASNSDLRAYNEQFF.

This clonotype was recorded only once. The chain combines TRBV2 with TRBJ2-7; D possibly matches TRBD1 or TRBD2 (5 bases each). CDR1 and CDR2 from the germline V gene are SNHLY and FYNNEI. This CDR3 contains 14 residues. In nucleotides, the CDR3 is TGTACCAGCCGGACACGGGGTCCTCCCTACGAGCAGTACGTC. Its protein is CTSRTRGPPYEQYV.

This CDR3 is CASSLGLAGDPLENEQFF. CDR3 in DNA: TGCGCCAGCAGCCTGGGACTAGCGGGGGACCCACTGGAGAATGAGCAGTTCTTC. The V and J genes are TRBV5-1 and TRBJ2-1, with 14 bases aligning to TRBD2. The ends lost 4 bases at V and 7 bases at J; junction bases unmatched: 13. The length of the CDR3 is 18 residues. Germline V gene lookup returns CDR1 SGHRS and CDR2 YFSETQ.

A single count supports this clonotype. The CDR3 DNA follows: TGCAGTGCTCCGATGGTGGCGGGAGGATACGAGCAGTACTTC. Its translation is CSAPMVAGGYEQYF. The chain links TRBV20-1 to TRBJ2-7; TRBD2 agrees at 8 bases. The germline V gene encodes CDR1 DFQATT and CDR2 SNEGSKA (reference sequence). With V trimmed by 5 bases and J by 4 bases, 10 bases remained unmatched. This CDR3 contains 14 residues.

This clonotype was recorded many times. The chain is built from TRBV12-3 or TRBV12-4 and TRBJ1-1, with a weak D call TRBD1 (5 bases). The CDR3 consists of 13 residues. With 3 bases removed from V and 6 bases from J, the gap between germline ends came to 11 bases. The CDR3 DNA follows: TGTGCCAGCAGTTTCAGGGTAGTGGCTGAAGCTTTCTTT. Amino acid sequence: CASSFRVVAEAFF.

Ten or more counts support this clonotype. The CDR3, as DNA: TGCGCCAGCAGCTTGAGCCATGCCATGGGGGAGCTGTTTTTT. Protein: CASSLSHAMGELFF. The J gene is TRBJ2-2, the V gene TRBV5-1; D unclear. Germline CDR1 SGHRS, CDR2 YFSETQ. V gave up 1 base and J gave up 8 bases, with 12 bases separating them. The CDR3 loop spans 14 amino acids.

The CDR3 DNA reads as TGCAGTGCTAGAGGCGGGACAGAATCCTACGAGCAGTACTTC. It encodes CSARGGTESYEQYF. The chain uses TRBV20-1 and TRBJ2-7; weak D call: TRBD1 (7 bases). Germline V lookup: CDR1 DFQATT, CDR2 SNEGSKA (reference sequence). V lost 1 base, J lost 1 base, and 11 bases lay in between. This CDR3 has 14 amino acids.

The V call is TRBV2, the J call TRBJ2-7, with TRBD2 matching 10 bases. The CDR3 is made up of 19 amino acids. Losses at the gene ends were 0 bases for V and 2 bases for J; bases not matched to a gene: 13. Germline values: CDR1 SNHLY, CDR2 FYNNEI. CDR3 DNA: TGTGCCAGCAGTGAAGCGCCCGGGGCTAGCGGGAGCATCACCTACGAGCAGTACTTC. Amino acid sequence: CASSEAPGASGSITYEQYF.